Listed below are T cell receptor beta chains from one sample, sequenced in a study of shared clonotypes between healthy human individuals. Profiled with immunoSEQ multiplex PCR; TCRdb holds only in-frame clones, not every one. The table records just over 2,000,000 clones, about 95% of them present only once. The sample was naive CD8+ T cells sorted from blood. Receptors were obtained from a man aged 18 to 30 in good health. CDR3s include the opening cysteine and the closing phenylalanine or tryptophan. Each record gives: J gene, V gene, clone size, D gene, CDR3 DNA, CDR3 protein. A D gene is named only where the DNA matches it firmly. Some rows have no size entry. The others give once, few or many, or a class for an expanded clone.

TRBJ2-1,TRBV2,.,TRBD2,TGTGCCAGCACGACTAGCGGACGTTACAATGAGCAGTTCTTC,CASTTSGRYNEQFF
TRBJ2-1,TRBV5-1,.,TRBD2,TGCGCCAGCAGCTTGGCCCTAGCGGGATTTTACGCCAATGAGCAGTTCTTC,CASSLALAGFYANEQFF
TRBJ2-7,TRBV10-3,once,TRBD2,TGTGCCATCAGTGATCTGGCTAGCGGCTCCTACGAGCAGTACTTC,CAISDLASGSYEQYF
TRBJ2-5,TRBV5-1,.,.,TGCGCCAGCGGCGGACCGGGCCTCTGGGAGACCCAGTACTTC,CASGGPGLWETQYF
TRBJ2-1,TRBV5-1,.,.,TGCGCCAGCAGCTGGAACTACAATGAGCAGTTCTTC,CASSWNYNEQFF
TRBJ2-7,TRBV6-1,.,.,TGTGCCAGCAGTGAAACCAGCGACGAGCAGTACTTC,CASSETSDEQYF
TRBJ2-2,TRBV4-3,.,.,TGCGCCAGCAGCCACGACATTCAGCGTCCGGTCCCCGGGGAGCTGTTTTTT,CASSHDIQRPVPGELFF
TRBJ2-7,TRBV7-9,.,.,TGTGCCAGCAGCTTCCGGGACGGAGACTACGAGCAGTACTTC,CASSFRDGDYEQYF
TRBJ2-5,TRBV7-9,.,TRBD2,TGTGCCAGCAGCTTAGGGACTAGCGGGAGTGTGGGGGAGACCCAGTACTTC,CASSLGTSGSVGETQYF
TRBJ2-7,TRBV19,.,.,TGTGCCAGTAGTATCGGGTCAGTACGAAGCGAGCAGTACTTC,CASSIGSVRSEQYF
TRBJ1-2,TRBV7-9,.,.,TGTGCCAGCAGCTTAAACCAGGGCCACTATGGCTACACCTTC,CASSLNQGHYGYTF
TRBJ1-2,TRBV7-2,few,.,TGTGCCAGCCTTAGGGGGGAGCATGGCTACACCTTC,CASLRGEHGYTF
TRBJ2-7,TRBV27,.,.,TGTGCCAGCAGTTTAAGAACTGATGGCTACGAGCAGTACTTC,CASSLRTDGYEQYF
TRBJ2-7,TRBV28,.,.,TGTGCCAGCAGTTTCCTGACCGGGGGAGGAACCTACGAGCAGTACTTC,CASSFLTGGGTYEQYF
TRBJ1-2,TRBV28,.,.,TGTGCCAGCAGTTTATCCGGGCTTCAAAACGCTGGCTACACCTTC,CASSLSGLQNAGYTF
TRBJ2-1,TRBV29-1,.,.,TGCAGCGTTGAAGTTGGGCAGGGAGTATCCTACAATGAGCAGTTCTTC,CSVEVGQGVSYNEQFF
TRBJ2-7,TRBV2,once,.,TGTGCCAGCAGTGAGGGTGGGGATGGCTACGAGCAGTACTTC,CASSEGGDGYEQYF
TRBJ2-7,TRBV11-2,.,.,TGTGCCAGCAGCTCCCTTTCCATTGACTGGGGGATGTACGAGCAGTACTTC,CASSSLSIDWGMYEQYF
TRBJ2-1,TRBV7-9,.,.,TGTGCCAGCAGCTTAGGACACATTACGGCCAACTACAATGAGCAGTTCTTC,CASSLGHITANYNEQFF
TRBJ1-2,TRBV29-1,.,.,TGCAGCGTTGAAGATTGGGGGGACGACACTGGGAACTATGGCTACACCTTC,CSVEDWGDDTGNYGYTF
TRBJ1-6,TRBV9,once,.,TGTGCCAGCAGCGCCGAGGACAGCTTGAATTCACCCCTCCACTTT,CASSAEDSLNSPLHF
TRBJ2-1,TRBV15,.,TRBD2,TGTGCCACCAGCAGAGAACGGGAGGGTTACTACAATGAGCAGTTCTTC,CATSREREGYYNEQFF
TRBJ2-5,TRBV5-1,.,.,TGCGCCAGCAGAGCCCAAGAGACCCAGTACTTC,CASRAQETQYF
TRBJ2-3,TRBV6-5,.,TRBD2,TGTGCCAGCAGTCCAAGCGGGGAAACAGATACGCAGTATTTT,CASSPSGETDTQYF
TRBJ2-7,TRBV5-4,.,TRBD1,TGTGCCAGCAGCTGGGTGGGACAGATCTACGAGCAGTACTTC,CASSWVGQIYEQYF
TRBJ2-7,TRBV5-1,once,.,TGCGCCAGCAGCTTGGACGGGTCGGAGGGGTCCTACGAGCAGTACTTC,CASSLDGSEGSYEQYF
TRBJ2-2,TRBV11-2,.,.,TGTGCCAGCAGAGGTCTCCGGGTTACTAGAACCGGGGAGCTGTTTTTT,CASRGLRVTRTGELFF
TRBJ1-1,TRBV6-1,.,.,TGTGCCAGCAGTGAAGGGACGTTCAGGGCATCCGTGAACACTGAAGCTTTCTTT,CASSEGTFRASVNTEAFF
TRBJ2-7,TRBV15,.,.,TGTGCCACCAGCAGAGGTCGGCAGGACTACGAGCAGTACTTC,CATSRGRQDYEQYF
TRBJ2-7,TRBV2,.,TRBD1,TGTGCCAGCAGTGAGGGACAGGGGCACGAGCAGTACTTC,CASSEGQGHEQYF
TRBJ1-1,TRBV27,.,.,TGTGCCAGCAGTTTATCTCCGGGGGCCATGAACACTGAAGCTTTCTTT,CASSLSPGAMNTEAFF
TRBJ2-7,TRBV5-6,.,.,TGTGCCAGCAGCTGGGGGACCTACGAGCAGTACTTC,CASSWGTYEQYF
TRBJ2-3,TRBV27,.,.,TGTGCCAGCAGTTCTTATCAAAATCCTGGACTTTTTACCACAGATACGCAGTATTTT,CASSSYQNPGLFTTDTQYF
TRBJ2-7,TRBV6-5,once,.,TGTGCCAGCAGCCTGACAAGGTACGAGCAGTACTTC,CASSLTRYEQYF
TRBJ2-7,TRBV30,.,.,TGTGCCTGGAGTGTACGGAGCTCCTCCTACGAGCAGTACTTC,CAWSVRSSSYEQYF
TRBJ1-1,TRBV9,.,.,TGTGCCAGCAGCGTAATGCCGGACACTGAAGCTTTCTTT,CASSVMPDTEAFF
TRBJ2-5,TRBV11-3,.,TRBD2,TGTGCCAGCAGCTTCCTAGCGGGAGAGACCCAGTACTTC,CASSFLAGETQYF
TRBJ2-7,TRBV28,once,.,TGTGCCAGCAGTCCGGCCTCCTACGAGCAGTACTTC,CASSPASYEQYF
TRBJ2-3,TRBV7-9,once,TRBD2,TGTGCCAGCAGCTCGGGACTAGCGGGAGGGCCCGGGGGTTCAGATACGCAGTATTTT,CASSSGLAGGPGGSDTQYF
TRBJ1-2,TRBV4-3,.,.,TGCGCCAGCAGCCAAGATGGGTACTATGGCTACACCTTC,CASSQDGYYGYTF
TRBJ1-5,TRBV6-5,.,TRBD1,TGTGCCACTACAGGGGGGGGGCAGCCCCAGCATTTT,CATTGGGQPQHF
TRBJ1-5,TRBV27,.,TRBD1,TGTGCCAGCAGCTTAAGACAGGGTAATCAGCCCCAGCATTTT,CASSLRQGNQPQHF
TRBJ1-2,TRBV11-3,.,.,TGTGCCAGCAGCCCAAGAAGGGGCTTGGACTATGGCTACACCTTC,CASSPRRGLDYGYTF
TRBJ2-3,TRBV27,.,.,TGTGCCAGCAGCCAAAGCGGTACCACAGATACGCAGTATTTT,CASSQSGTTDTQYF
TRBJ2-3,TRBV10-3,.,TRBD2,TGTGCCATCAGTGACCCCCCCGGACTAGCGGGAGGCGCAGATACGCAGTATTTT,CAISDPPGLAGGADTQYF
TRBJ1-1,TRBV18,.,.,TGTGCCAGCTCACCTGGTACTATACTTGGGCTTGAAGCTTTCTTT,CASSPGTILGLEAFF